Given below is one T cell receptor beta chain in context. This clone was seen only once. Its antigen has not been determined. No base-level quality is on record; no much larger clone is a single base apart. The germline V end is reduced by 0 bases and the J end by 2 bases; junction bases left unmatched: 7. CDR1 and CDR2 are read off the germline V gene as SGHRS and YFSETQ. There are 16 amino acids in the CDR3, from cysteine to phenylalanine inclusive. Left in the record is the CDR3 DNA by itself, 48 bases read in frame from the first base. This entry comes from a study of cytomegalovirus exposure and HLA in healthy donors (dated by TCRdb to the late 2010s). In the study overall: In an earlier analysis of approximately 500 of the donors, approximately 260 Gb of sequence data and 90 million to 120 million unique TCR beta sequences from about 190 million T cells were reported. Donor age, sex, ethnicity and CMV serostatus were collected together with the repertoire data. The study aimed to test whether signatures of past pathogen exposure could be identified by cataloging public T cell receptors. Rather than using new phenotypic data, the later analysis identified candidate immune exposures from TCR beta sequences and from how often those sequences occurred across donors. To study patterns of TCR occurrence, a later analysis re-analyzed previously published TCR beta repertoires from just over 650 donors and added high-resolution HLA genotyping. Across about 380 genotyped donors of the cohort, an average of approximately 200,000 unique TCR beta nucleotide sequences per donor were sequenced, and roughly 20% of those sequences were non-productive. A later genetic analysis used genome-wide SNP genotypes for about three fifths of the 666 donors, treating that subset as a discovery cohort. To predict cytomegalovirus infection status, the study combined high-throughput TCR immunosequencing, statistical association of individual TCRs with disease status, and machine learning. To decide whether each TCR beta V gene segment behaved as functional or pseudogenic, an earlier analysis of nearly 600 of the donors relied on high-throughput TCR beta sequencing. Along with the roughly 670-subject first cohort, a separate validation cohort of over a hundred different subjects was used. Every repertoire in the discovery cohort had been generated on one and the same sequencing platform. Roughly 300 gigabases of sequencing data and approximately 93 million unique TCR sequences were included in an early release covering about 700 HLA-typed donors. The number of typed donors differed by locus: about 620-640 for A, B, C, DRB1 and DQB1; 522 for DQA1; some 610 for DPA1; and around 490 for DPB1. HLA typing covered class I and class II loci at four-digit resolution. Of the roughly 410 genotyped donors, approximately 80% were placed in the genetic ancestry cluster associated with self-reported Caucasian donors. The study used immunosequencing to profile the T cell repertoires of around 600 subjects and linked those repertoires to cytomegalovirus serostatus. Several DR-DQ haplotypes were treated as single units for association and clustering because of strong linkage in the cohort. Beyond this particular receptor, the publication reports: CMV serostatus was the only immune exposure information available for the cohort. A cluster of highly shared sequence variants was judged likely to represent a technical artifact of the sequencing pipeline. A total of 164 TCR beta chains were listed by the study as associated with cytomegalovirus. Strong co-occurrence of HLA alleles, especially DR and DQ, made assigning TCR associations to individual alleles difficult. A later analysis associated some 17,000 TCR beta sequences with specific HLA alleles at a false discovery rate of 0.05. Compared with equally common non-associated chains, HLA-associated TCR beta chains in a later analysis were more clonally expanded and had lower generation probabilities. A further reported finding was that TCR beta sequences accurately predicted the HLA-A and HLA-B alleles for most subjects in the first cohort. Some 15 rarely observed V segments, including chromosome 9 orphons, were excluded from the earlier analysis of about 600 of the donors because counts were too low. An association between a missense DCLRE1C variant and V-gene and J-gene trimming of TCR beta chains was found in a later genetic analysis and replicated in an independent cohort. Cytomegalovirus status was reported to be diagnosed by the classifier with high specificity and sensitivity in both the original and validation cohorts. A later analysis found that most CMV-associated TCR beta chains appeared HLA-restricted, with HLA associations seemingly driven largely by CMV exposure. Because HLA typing was missing for some donors at each locus, association tests included only the typed subset. In a later analysis, the rate of TCR association differed among HLA loci, with DRB1 alleles having the most associated TCRs and HLA-C alleles having the fewest. A later genetic analysis reported fewer N-insertions in productive TCRs among donors in an Asian-associated ancestry cluster than the roughly 620-donor mean. Sequencing depth was assumed to be roughly uniform across donors in the presence/absence analyses, though that assumption may not hold. While some public TCRs were present in many individuals, most TCR sequences turned up only very rarely across donors. Some IMGT-functional V segments, including TRBV6-2 and TRBV6-3, could not be told apart with the 87-base-pair reads, so those segments were excluded. According to a later analysis, parvovirus B19, influenza, CMV and Epstein-Barr virus appeared linked to several top co-occurrence clusters. In an earlier analysis of some 500 of the donors, most TCR beta V segments were observed in productive rearrangements about 90% or about 30% of the time, broadly matching IMGT annotations. The authors suggested that the approach could potentially be extended to other disease states and immunological phenotypes. This cohort had only TCR beta chains sequenced, and the lack of alpha or paired-chain data limited which features could be detected. Linkage disequilibrium might explain the correlated functional status among segregating V segments, but an unknown experimental factor could not be ruled out. Three of the identified cytomegalovirus-associated TCR beta chains were confirmed in vitro to be specific for cytomegalovirus antigens.

In total, around 600 healthy bone marrow donors made up the cohort. All cohort members were sampled while nominally healthy, although unrecorded immune exposures were likely present. The donor tested CMV seronegative, placing the donor among the roughly 400 seronegative members of the cohort. A peripheral blood sample was collected from each donor, and TCR beta sequencing was performed on peripheral blood mononuclear cells. The Qiagen DNeasy Blood Extraction Kit was used to extract genomic DNA from the blood cell samples. Library method: the immunoSEQ multiplex PCR assay. A mixture of 60 forward primers for TCR Vbeta segments and 13 reverse primers for TCR Jbeta segments was used in the multiplex PCR. The CDR3 region of rearranged TCR beta genes was amplified from genomic DNA by a multiplex PCR assay. The Illumina HiSeq System was used to sequence the amplified TCR beta libraries as 87-base-pair reads. From the authors' description of their analysis: Across the 666 repertoires, a later analysis counted 80 million or so unique TCR beta chains, roughly 11 million of which were shared by at least two donors. Raw reads were error-corrected and collapsed into unique sequences by a nearest-neighbor algorithm in which closely related sequences were merged to remove PCR and sequencing errors. To assign V, D and J gene segments, CDR3 sequences were aligned to IMGT reference sequences. For a sequence to be retained, a match of at least six nucleotides was required to both a V gene segment and a J gene segment. A rearrangement counted as productive if the CDR3 had no stop codons and remained in frame with V and J, and every other rearrangement counted as non-productive. CDR3 was defined by IMGT convention, running from the second conserved V-encoded cysteine to the conserved J-encoded phenylalanine. The earlier analysis of fewer than 700 of the donors excluded sequences that lacked an unambiguous match to a single V gene segment. In an earlier analysis of several hundred of the donors, V segments were called functional above 56.7% productive rearrangements and were called segregating when the between-donor standard deviation exceeded 5%. To diagnose cytomegalovirus status from the catalog of TCR beta chain sequences, a statistical classification framework was built. In a later analysis, TCR nucleotide sequences were compared against IMGT/GENE-DB human TR gene sequences so that V and J genes could be assigned. The TCRdist pipeline was used in a later analysis to assign CDR3 sequences and most-parsimonious VDJ recombination scenarios. In a later analysis, each TCR beta chain was defined by its CDR3 amino acid sequence together with its V-gene family, and reads lacking a unique V-gene family were excluded. As a way to deal with suspected cross-contamination and a sequencing artifact, a later analysis dropped under 600 nucleotide sequences that were highly shared and had low generation probability. In a later analysis, a clonal expansion index was calculated for each public chain from normalized within-repertoire ranks of inferred template counts. Generation probabilities in a later analysis came from a VDJ recombination model fitted to out-of-frame rearrangements, and those results were checked against IGoR. In a later analysis, TCR-TCR, TCR-HLA and TCR-CMV co-occurrence was scored with hypergeometric tests, and a repertoire-size bias correction was applied to TCR pairs. In a later analysis, false discovery rates were estimated by permuting HLA or CMV assignments 20 times. In a later analysis, co-occurring TCRs were grouped using DBSCAN, and TCRdist sequence similarity was added for clustering within HLA-allele-positive subsets. Repertoires with fewer than 30,000 or more than 120,000 public chains, plus five repertoires with anomalous nucleotide sharing, were excluded from co-occurrence clustering. TCRdb stores this immuneACCESS table with in-frame sequences only. Part of the clones is absent; in the studies checked, under half of the shortfall reflects unresolved V genes, and no reason is known for the rest. V and J calls and clone size come straight from that table; D and trimming were deduced from the DNA. The sample includes some 55,000 clones, with about four fifths observed a single time. Roughly 1.8% of the sample rests with the top ten.

This sequence was found in a man between 40 and 49 years old in good health and CMV-seronegative. The sample comprised PBMCs. Here the chain combines TRBV5-1 and TRBJ2-5; 7 junctional bases match TRBD1. The CDR3 protein sequence reads: CASSLVGDSFQETQYF. In nucleotide form, the sequence is TGCGCCAGCAGCTTGGTGGGGGACAGTTTTCAAGAGACCCAGTACTTC.